Shown below are 19 T cell receptor beta chains from a single sample sequenced in a study of early T cells in non-severe SARS-CoV-2 infection. TCRdb called the 5' RACE reads again in MiXCR, with one record for every CDR3 protein. The repertoire consists of tens of thousands of distinct CDR3 sequences, with approximately 15% occurring once and the leading ten covering roughly 6%. Sequencing was performed on whole blood. These receptors all come from an adult who was a healthcare worker with PCR-confirmed SARS-CoV-2 infection or an uninfected control (not recorded which).

This clonotype was picked up a small number of times. V is TRBV5-4 and J is TRBJ2-7, with TRBD2 matching 10 bases. Germline values: CDR1 SGHNT, CDR2 YYREEE (reference sequence). V shed 2 bases and J 0 bases; nucleotides not matched to a gene: 5. The CDR3 runs to 16 residues. In DNA, the CDR3 is TGTGCCAGCAGCTTAAGACTAGCGGGTATCTCCTACGAGCAGTACTTC. Protein product: CASSLRLAGISYEQYF.

This clonotype was seen at least ten times. The chain links TRBV19 to TRBJ1-2, with D maybe TRBD1 (5 bases). The germline V gene has CDR1 LNHDA and CDR2 SQIVND (reference sequence). V lost 6 bases to trimming and J lost 7 bases, with 15 bases between them. The CDR3 is made up of 13 amino acids. The CDR3 DNA reads as TGTGCCAGTAGGGGACCTTCGCGAGGTGGCTACACCTTC. Its protein product is CASRGPSRGGYTF.

The chain is built from TRBV12-3 or TRBV12-4 and TRBJ1-1; D might be TRBD1 (5 bases). The CDR3 is 14 residues long. Trimming cost V 8 bases and J 0 bases, with 13 bases left between them. The CDR3 DNA follows: TGTGCCAGCGCCCGGGACCGACTGAACACTGAAGCTTTCTTT. It yields the protein CASARDRLNTEAFF.

V usage is TRBV11-2 and J usage is TRBJ2-1; 12 bases are a match to TRBD2. The CDR3 is made up of 15 amino acids. Germline-derived CDR1 and CDR2 are SGHAT and FQNNGV. V lost 6 bases and J lost 7; bases outside the gene matches: 7. CDR3 nucleotides: TGTGCCAGCAGGAAACTAGCGGGGGGCGGGAATGAGCAGTTCTTC. It translates to CASRKLAGGGNEQFF.

The DNA for the CDR3 is TGTGCCACCTCCGGGACACCGAAAGGTGAAGCTTTCTTT. It translates to CATSGTPKGEAFF. V and J are TRBV28 and TRBJ1-1, with D perhaps TRBD1 (6 bases). Trimming removed 10 bases from V and 7 bases from J, with 19 bases in between. Germline V gene data show CDR1 as MDHEN and CDR2 as SYDVKM. The length of the CDR3 is 13 residues.

The chain links TRBV5-1 to TRBJ1-5, with a tentative D call TRBD1 (5 bases). The CDR3 runs to 15 residues. Germline V gives CDR1 SGHRS, CDR2 YFSETQ. Trimming removed 0 bases at V and 5 bases at J, with 12 bases between. In DNA form, the CDR3 reads TGCGCCAGCAGCTTGGAGTCAGGGCTCGATCAGCCCCAGCATTTT. Protein sequence: CASSLESGLDQPQHF.

J is TRBJ2-5 and V is TRBV11-2; D is unclear. Germline V CDR1 and CDR2: SGHAT, FQNNGV. CDR3 size: 13 residues. V was trimmed by 3 bases and J by 2 bases, leaving 7 bases between them. The CDR3 region has the DNA TGTGCCAGCAGCTTTGGGCCTCAAGAGACCCAGTACTTC. This encodes CASSFGPQETQYF. Using reference TRBV11-2 and TRBJ2-5 for the parts outside the CDR3, the full variable domain is EAGVAQSPRYKIIEKRQSVAFWCNPISGHATLYWYQQILGQGPKLLIQFQNNGVVDDSQLPKDRFSAERLKGVDSTLKIQPAKLEDSAVYLCASSFGPQETQYFGPGTRLLVL.

V and J are TRBV29-1 and TRBJ1-2; possibly TRBD1 for D (5 bases). CDR1 SQVTM and CDR2 ANQGSEA come from the germline V gene. The CDR3 extends over 14 amino acids. Trimming left V 1 base short and J 3 bases short, with 12 bases between. CDR3 sequence: CSVEGDPTHYGYTF. CDR3 nucleotide sequence: TGCAGCGTTGAAGGGGACCCCACACACTATGGCTACACCTTC.

This clonotype was observed at least ten times. Here the CDR3 reads CASSVRGTDEKLFF. Written as DNA, the CDR3 is TGTGCCAGCAGCGTAAGGGGGACGGATGAAAAACTGTTTTTT. The chain links TRBV9 to TRBJ1-4; D is perhaps TRBD1 (6 bases). V was pared by 1 base and J by 6 bases, with 10 bases between. This CDR3 region has 14 residues. Germline V gene lookup returns CDR1 SGDLS and CDR2 YYNGEE. Full variable domain (outside the CDR3, taken from reference TRBV9 and TRBJ1-4): DSGVTQTPKHLITATGQRVTLRCSPRSGDLSVYWYQQSLDQGLQFLIQYYNGEERAKGNILERFSAQQFPDLHSELNLSSLELGDSALYFCASSVRGTDEKLFFGSGTQLSVL.

The CDR3 DNA sequence: TGTGCCAGCAGTGAAAGGACAGGGGGCAATGAGCAGTTCTTC. This gives the protein CASSERTGGNEQFF. The chain links TRBV6-4 to TRBJ2-1; TRBD1 matches 10 bases. This CDR3 spans 14 amino acids. Germline loops: CDR1 MRHNA, CDR2 SNTAGT. Trimming took 3 bases from V and 6 from J; bases not matched to a gene: 2.

The sample holds a few counts of this clonotype. This chain joins TRBV21-1 and TRBJ1-5. TRBV21-1 counts as a pseudogene. CDR3 length: 14 amino acids. CDR3 nucleotides: TGTGCCACCTTCACCGACACAAACAATCAGCCCCAGCATTTT. This gives the protein CATFTDTNNQPQHF.

This clonotype was seen at least ten times. The gene calls are TRBV11-2 and TRBJ2-7; TRBD2 agrees at 12 bases. This CDR3 has 17 residues. Germline CDR1 reads SGHAT; CDR2 reads FQNNGV. V dropped 0 bases and J dropped 5; count of bases not matched to a gene: 8. CDR3 nucleotides: TGTGCCAGCAGCTTAGATCCCCTAGCGGGGGGGATGAACGAGCAGTACTTC. As protein: CASSLDPLAGGMNEQYF. Full variable domain (missing parts from reference TRBV11-2 and TRBJ2-7): EAGVAQSPRYKIIEKRQSVAFWCNPISGHATLYWYQQILGQGPKLLIQFQNNGVVDDSQLPKDRFSAERLKGVDSTLKIQPAKLEDSAVYLCASSLDPLAGGMNEQYFGPGTRLTVT.

This clonotype was detected ten times or more. This chain links TRBV7-2 with TRBJ2-1, with 11 bases identical to TRBD2. Germline V lookup: CDR1 SGHTA, CDR2 FQGNSA. With 5 bases clipped from V and 6 bases from J, the junction kept 6 bases outside the gene matches. The CDR3 consists of 15 residues. CDR3 loop: CASSPRLAGPNEQFF. DNA of the CDR3: TGTGCCAGCAGCCCGAGACTAGCGGGGCCCAATGAGCAGTTCTTC.

The table lists this clonotype with a few counts. This chain's CDR3 is CASSQTWTATDTQYF. CDR3 in DNA: TGTGCCAGCAGTCAAACCTGGACAGCCACAGATACGCAGTATTTT. The rearrangement uses TRBV11-2 and TRBJ2-3, with D possibly being TRBD1 (6 bases). Trimming shortened V by 6 bases and J by 2 bases, and 15 bases separated the two germline ends. CDR3 length: 15 amino acids. Germline CDR1 SGHAT, CDR2 FQNNGV.

This clonotype has a count of ten or more. The V and J genes are TRBV28 and TRBJ2-1; the D is unclear. The germline V and J ends were trimmed by 6 bases and 10 bases, with 13 bases remaining between them. Germline lookup yields CDR1 MDHEN and CDR2 SYDVKM. The CDR3 runs to 12 residues. CDR3 nucleotide sequence: TGTGCCAGCAGCTCACCCCTCCCGGAGCAGTTCTTC. It translates to CASSSPLPEQFF.

The chain carries TRBV6-5 and TRBJ1-4; no clear D gene. The CDR3 is 13 residues long. V was pared by 4 bases and J by 8 bases, with 11 bases between. Germline V CDR1 and CDR2: MNHEY, SVGAGI. CDR3 sequence: CASSFPGTEKLFF. CDR3 DNA sequence: TGTGCCAGCAGTTTTCCTGGCACGGAAAAACTGTTTTTT.

The V gene is TRBV11-2, the J gene TRBJ2-1; 12 nucleotides match TRBD2. V was clipped by 4 bases and J by 8 bases; unmatched bases: 12. CDR3 length: 17 amino acids. CDR1 is SGHAT and CDR2 is FQNNGV in the germline V gene. CDR3 nucleotide sequence: TGTGCCAGCAGCTCTTACGGACTAGCGGGGCCAAGGGATGAGCAGTTCTTC. Its protein is CASSSYGLAGPRDEQFF.

The chain joins TRBV4-3 to TRBJ2-3, with no clear D. Trimming took 0 bases from V and 2 from J, leaving 3 bases between them. Looked up from germline, CDR1 is LGHNA and CDR2 is YSLEER. This CDR3 spans 13 amino acids. This CDR3 reads CASSQETTDTQYF. Written as DNA, the CDR3 is TGCGCCAGCAGCCAAGAAACCACAGATACGCAGTATTTT.

The chain couples TRBV20-1 to TRBJ1-1; no definite D call. Trimming stripped 0 bases from V and 1 base from J, with 6 bases between. CDR1 and CDR2 (germline): DFQATT, SNEGSKA (reference sequence). The CDR3 runs 13 residues. The CDR3 DNA reads TGCAGTGCTAGAGATACGGAGAACACTGAAGCTTTCTTT. Encoded protein: CSARDTENTEAFF.